A selection of T cell receptor beta chains follows, all from one sample in a study of beta chain features in type 1 diabetes. Measured with immunoSEQ multiplex PCR; TCRdb has only the in-frame clones, and not every one. The table includes 150,000 to 180,000 clones, around 10% detected once. The material sequenced was central memory CD4+ T cells from blood. The receptors stem from a man between 18 and 35 years old in good health. Both conserved end residues are part of each CDR3. The order of the fields is V gene, clone size, J gene, D gene, CDR3 protein, CDR3 DNA. D genes are given only for firm matches. Some rows have no size entry. The others give once, few or many, or a class for an expanded clone.

>TRBV5-1|few|TRBJ2-2|TRBD2
CASSIRLAGDTGELFF
TGCGCCAGCAGCATTCGACTAGCGGGAGACACCGGGGAGCTGTTTTTT
>TRBV4-3|many|TRBJ2-3|-
CASSHRVGTDTQYF
TGCGCCAGCAGCCACAGGGTGGGCACAGATACGCAGTATTTT
>TRBV2|few|TRBJ1-1|-
CASSGRNTEAFF
TGTGCCAGCAGCGGGAGGAACACTGAAGCTTTCTTT
>TRBV19|-|TRBJ1-5|-
CASSTSRLNSNQPQHF
TGTGCCAGTAGTACTTCTCGGCTTAATAGCAATCAGCCCCAGCATTTT
>TRBV4-2|-|TRBJ1-1|-
CASSQVGKEAFF
TGTGCCAGCAGCCAAGTGGGGAAAGAAGCTTTCTTT
>TRBV10-3|few|TRBJ2-1|-
CAISPVGWLTNEQFF
TGTGCCATCAGCCCCGTGGGGTGGTTGACCAATGAGCAGTTCTTC
>TRBV4-2|-|TRBJ2-5|-
CASSQDVYQETQYF
TGTGCCAGCAGCCAAGACGTGTACCAAGAGACCCAGTACTTC
>TRBV7-2|-|TRBJ2-5|-
CASSGGFSQETQYF
TGTGCCAGCAGCGGGGGTTTTTCCCAAGAGACCCAGTACTTC
>TRBV6-5|-|TRBJ2-2|TRBD2
CASSSGLADTGELFF
TGTGCCAGCAGTTCGGGACTAGCGGACACCGGGGAGCTGTTTTTT
>TRBV14|-|TRBJ1-1|TRBD1
CASSQVLGQVYTEAFF
TGTGCCAGCAGCCAGGTACTCGGACAGGTTTACACTGAAGCTTTCTTT
>TRBV27|-|TRBJ2-5|-
CASSLEGRHSGRYF
TGTGCCAGCAGTTTAGAAGGCAGGCATTCCGGGCGGTACTTC
>TRBV7-9|few|TRBJ2-7|-
CASSLGPGRGPEQYF
TGTGCCAGCAGCTTAGGCCCAGGACGAGGACCCGAGCAGTACTTC
>TRBV7-2|few|TRBJ2-1|-
CASSPDRVGKFF
TGTGCCAGCAGCCCAGACCGGGTCGGGAAGTTCTTC
>TRBV6-7|-|TRBJ2-5|-
CASSYSRGRSRETQYF
TGTGCCAGCAGTTACTCGAGGGGAAGAAGCAGAGAGACCCAGTACTTC
>TRBV7-2|few|TRBJ2-1|TRBD2
CASSPGTSRGEQFF
TGTGCCAGCAGCCCCGGGACTAGCCGGGGGGAGCAGTTCTTC
>TRBV4-1|few|TRBJ2-5|TRBD1
CASSQDQGANQYF
TGCGCCAGCAGCCAAGATCAGGGGGCGAACCAGTACTTC
>TRBV29-1|few|TRBJ1-3|-
CSVHTEGKGFYSGNTIYF
TGCAGCGTTCATACCGAGGGGAAAGGGTTTTACTCTGGAAACACCATATATTTT
>TRBV29-1|-|TRBJ2-2|-
CSVADFGAGELFF
-
>TRBV14|few|TRBJ2-7|-
CASSGQSYEQYF
TGTGCCAGCTCTGGACAGTCCTACGAGCAGTACTTC
>TRBV13|-|TRBJ2-7|-
CASSHIAAQQYF
TGTGCCAGCAGCCATATAGCGGCCCAGCAGTACTTC
>TRBV18|-|TRBJ1-5|-
CASSPDINQPQHF
TGTGCCAGCTCACCCGACATTAATCAGCCCCAGCATTTT
>TRBV5-1|-|TRBJ2-3|-
CASSIGTDTQYF
TGCGCCAGCAGCATCGGCACAGATACGCAGTATTTT
>TRBV10-3|few|TRBJ1-1|-
CAISESRGLNTEAFF
TGTGCCATCAGTGAGTCGAGAGGGCTGAACACTGAAGCTTTCTTT
>TRBV15|-|TRBJ2-1|-
CATSKQGNEQFF
TGTGCCACCAGCAAGCAGGGGAATGAGCAGTTCTTC
>TRBV14|few|TRBJ2-5|TRBD1
CASSLRTGGLETQYF
TGTGCCAGCAGCCTTAGGACAGGGGGCCTTGAGACCCAGTACTTC
>TRBV29-1|-|TRBJ2-5|TRBD1
CSVEGQRGETQYF
TGCAGCGTTGAGGGACAGCGAGGAGAGACCCAGTACTTC
>TRBV29-1|few|TRBJ1-5|-
CSVVEGWNQPQHF
TGCAGCGTTGTCGAGGGATGGAATCAGCCCCAGCATTTT
>TRBV7-2|many|TRBJ2-1|-
CASSLSRANEQFF
TGTGCCAGCAGCTTATCGAGGGCTAATGAGCAGTTCTTC
>TRBV5-1|-|TRBJ1-2|TRBD1
CASSFGTADGYTF
TGCGCCAGCAGCTTCGGGACAGCGGATGGCTACACCTTC
>TRBV15|many|TRBJ2-2|TRBD1
CATSRVTGGPGELFF
TGTGCCACCAGCAGAGTTACAGGGGGCCCCGGGGAGCTGTTTTTT
>TRBV10-3|few|TRBJ2-3|-
CAISEGNGANTDTQYF
TGTGCCATCAGTGAGGGGAACGGGGCCAACACAGATACGCAGTATTTT
>TRBV9|-|TRBJ2-1|-
CASSVRAGTGEQFF
TGTGCCAGCAGCGTCCGGGCGGGGACGGGTGAGCAGTTCTTC
>TRBV5-4|few|TRBJ1-6|TRBD1
CATTDRERSMSPLHF
TGTGCCACCACGGACAGGGAAAGAAGTATGTCACCCCTCCACTTT
>TRBV9|-|TRBJ2-5|-
CASSGAPQETQYF
TGTGCCAGCTCGGGGGCGCCCCAAGAGACCCAGTACTTC
>TRBV6-6|few|TRBJ1-1|TRBD1
CASSYPSRQGNTEAFF
TGTGCCAGCAGTTATCCGTCCCGACAGGGGAACACTGAAGCTTTCTTT
>TRBV7-2|-|TRBJ1-2|TRBD1
CASSSLPGQGSGYTF
TGTGCCAGCAGCTCCCTTCCGGGACAGGGAAGCGGCTACACCTTC
>TRBV5-1|-|TRBJ2-1|TRBD2
CASSQTSGNRNNEQFF
TGCGCCAGCAGCCAGACTAGCGGGAATCGGAACAATGAGCAGTTCTTC
>TRBV29-1|-|TRBJ1-2|-
CSVGTSNYGYTF
TGCAGCGTTGGTACGAGTAACTATGGCTACACCTTC
>TRBV4-2|-|TRBJ1-1|TRBD1
CASSQASGQGSSTEAFF
TGTGCCAGCAGCCAAGCTTCGGGACAGGGAAGTAGCACTGAAGCTTTCTTT
>TRBV18|-|TRBJ2-1|-
CASSPVREQQFF
TGTGCCAGCTCACCAGTCAGAGAACAGCAGTTCTTC
>TRBV30|few|TRBJ2-2|-
CAWSVRTDSPELFF
TGTGCCTGGAGTGTACGGACGGATTCCCCGGAGCTGTTTTTT
>TRBV7-2|many|TRBJ2-3|-
CASSRAGARGDTQYF
TGTGCCAGCAGCCGGGCGGGGGCTAGGGGAGATACGCAGTATTTT
>TRBV28|-|TRBJ2-5|-
CASTPNEETQYF
TGTGCCAGCACCCCGAACGAAGAGACCCAGTACTTC
>TRBV29-1|few|TRBJ1-1|-
CSVDSGNTEAFF
TGCAGCGTTGATAGCGGCAACACTGAAGCTTTCTTT
>TRBV4-2|many|TRBJ2-5|-
CASSQEKTQYF
TGTGCCAGCAGCCAAGAGAAGACCCAGTACTTC
>TRBV7-9|-|TRBJ2-1|TRBD2
CASRSYGREGPNEQFF
TGTGCCAGCAGATCCTACGGGCGGGAGGGCCCCAATGAGCAGTTCTTC
>TRBV14|few|TRBJ2-7|-
CASSPPGLASYEQYF
TGTGCCAGCAGCCCTCCGGGACTGGCCTCCTACGAGCAGTACTTC
>TRBV6-6|few|TRBJ1-4|-
CASSYSKGPDQEKLFF
TGTGCCAGCAGTTACTCGAAGGGCCCTGACCAGGAAAAACTGTTTTTT
>TRBV14|-|TRBJ2-7|TRBD2
CASSQNRGRTTEQYF
TGTGCCAGCAGCCAGAATCGCGGGAGAACAACCGAGCAGTACTTC
>TRBV7-9|few|TRBJ2-5|-
CASSLAQVKETQYF
TGTGCCAGCAGCTTAGCTCAGGTGAAGGAGACCCAGTACTTC
>TRBV9|-|TRBJ2-7|-
CASSVSSPKSSYEQYF
TGTGCCAGCAGTGTCTCATCACCGAAAAGCTCCTACGAGCAGTACTTC
>TRBV6-4|-|TRBJ2-6|-
CASAQQGISGANVLTF
TGTGCCAGCGCGCAACAGGGTATCTCTGGGGCCAACGTCCTGACTTTC
>TRBV7-2|few|TRBJ1-4|TRBD1
CASSSEVTGGRGKLFF
TGTGCCAGCAGCTCGGAAGTAACAGGGGGAAGAGGGAAACTGTTTTTT
>TRBV28|few|TRBJ1-3|TRBD1
CASSPTGGGNTIYF
TGTGCCAGCAGTCCCACAGGGGGAGGAAACACCATATATTTT
>TRBV6-5|-|TRBJ1-4|-
CASRRTLNEKLFF
TGTGCCAGCAGGAGGACCCTTAATGAAAAACTGTTTTTT
>TRBV9|few|TRBJ2-4|TRBD2
CASSVGSSGGARYF
TGTGCCAGCAGCGTAGGTAGTAGCGGGGGGGCCCGGTACTTC
>TRBV10-3|few|TRBJ1-6|-
CAISESRQSPLHF
TGTGCCATCAGTGAGTCCCGCCAGTCACCCCTCCACTTT
>TRBV30|few|TRBJ1-2|-
CASERQAIYGYTF
TGTGCCTCAGAGAGACAGGCCATTTATGGCTACACCTTC